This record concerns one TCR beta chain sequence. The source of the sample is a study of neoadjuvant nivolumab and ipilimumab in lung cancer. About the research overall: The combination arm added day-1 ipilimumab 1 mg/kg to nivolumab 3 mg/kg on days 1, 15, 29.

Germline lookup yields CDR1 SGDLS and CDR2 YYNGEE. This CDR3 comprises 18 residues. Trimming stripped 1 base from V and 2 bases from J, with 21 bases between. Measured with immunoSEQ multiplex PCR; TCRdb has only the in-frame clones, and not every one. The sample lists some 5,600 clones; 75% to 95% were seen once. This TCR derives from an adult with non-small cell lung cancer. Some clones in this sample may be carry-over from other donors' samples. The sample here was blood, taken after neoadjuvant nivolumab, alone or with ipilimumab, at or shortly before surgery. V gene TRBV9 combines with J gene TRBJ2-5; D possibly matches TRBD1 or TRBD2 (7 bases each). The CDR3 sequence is CASSVSAGLGGQQETQYF. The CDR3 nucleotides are TGTGCCAGCAGCGTATCAGCCGGACTAGGGGGCCAACAAGAGACCCAGTACTTC. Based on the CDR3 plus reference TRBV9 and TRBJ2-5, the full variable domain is DSGVTQTPKHLITATGQRVTLRCSPRSGDLSVYWYQQSLDQGLQFLIQYYNGEERAKGNILERFSAQQFPDLHSELNLSSLELGDSALYFCASSVSAGLGGQQETQYFGPGTRLLVL.